A single sample gave rise to the 17 T cell receptor beta chains below, sequenced in a study of CD8+ T cells in alopecia areata. cDNA reverse transcribed from extracted RNA served as the sequencing template. Clones were read by immunoSEQ multiplex PCR, and TCRdb kept only the in-frame ones, dropping some. The sample records roughly 200,000 clones, about three fifths being singletons. Treatment reported: oral pan-JAK inhibitor, 5-10 mg twice daily. The specimen comprised CD8+ T cells sorted from blood, sampled at week 24, from a patient treated with tofacitinib. Receptor source: a human donor with alopecia areata.

There are a few counts of this clone. This CDR3 reads CASSFRSEQYF. In DNA form, the CDR3 reads TGTGCCAGCAGCTTCAGAAGCGAGCAGTACTTC. This chain joins TRBV11-2 and TRBJ2-7; D remains unclear. V was trimmed by 3 bases and J by 6 bases, leaving 6 bases between them. The CDR3 spans 11 residues. Looked up from germline, CDR1 is SGHAT and CDR2 is FQNNGV.

CDR3 bases: TGTGCCAGCAGCCCGGAAGGACGGAATGAGCAGTTCTTC. Translation gives CASSPEGRNEQFF. This chain links TRBV11-2 with TRBJ2-1, with D unclear. The CDR3 is made up of 13 amino acids. The V and J ends lost 5 bases and 7 bases respectively, with 12 bases between them. CDR1 and CDR2 (germline): SGHAT, FQNNGV.

This clone has just one count. The chain has TRBV28 and TRBJ2-2; D remains ambiguous. V lost 5 bases and J lost 5, with 6 bases in between. The CDR3 contains 12 residues. Germline V gene sequence: CDR1 MDHEN, CDR2 SYDVKM. DNA of the CDR3: TGTGCCAGCAGTCCGGGTACCGGGGAGCTGTTTTTT. Protein product: CASSPGTGELFF.

The V gene is TRBV7-9, the J gene TRBJ1-1; D is uncertain. Germline V gives CDR1 SEHNR, CDR2 FQNEAQ (reference sequence). The CDR3 runs to 10 residues. V was clipped by 5 bases and J by 7 bases, with 5 bases between them. CDR3 in DNA: TGTGCCAGCAGCGGGATTGAAGCTTTCTTT. This translates into CASSGIEAFF.

The gene calls are TRBV30 and TRBJ2-7; no definite D call. V was cut by 1 base and J by 2 bases, with 6 bases left in between. CDR1 is GTSNPN and CDR2 is SVGIG in the germline V gene (reference sequence). The CDR3 runs 12 residues. This CDR3 reads CAWSGVAYEQYF. CDR3 sequence (DNA): TGTGCCTGGAGTGGGGTCGCCTACGAGCAGTACTTC.

CDR3 in DNA: TGCAGCGTTGAACTGACTAGAGCAGATACGCAGTATTTT. This sequence encodes CSVELTRADTQYF. The chain has TRBV29-1 and TRBJ2-3; a possible D gene is TRBD2 (6 bases). The CDR3 loop spans 13 amino acids. The germline V gene encodes CDR1 SQVTM and CDR2 ANQGSEA. Between the trimmed V and J ends, which lost 2 bases and 4 bases, there was a span of 10 bases.

This clone has more than one count but fewer than ten. This chain joins TRBV29-1 and TRBJ2-7; the D is unclear. V was shortened by 5 bases and J by 2 bases, with 10 bases between the two germline ends. There are 12 residues in the CDR3. CDR1 is SQVTM and CDR2 is ANQGSEA in the germline V gene. CDR3 nucleotide sequence: TGCAGCGTTATGACGGATACCTACGAGCAGTACTTC. It yields the protein CSVMTDTYEQYF.

The V gene is TRBV6-5, the J gene TRBJ1-2; D is ambiguous. CDR3 length: 13 amino acids. V gave up 0 bases and J gave up 6 bases, with 8 bases separating them. Germline lookup yields CDR1 MNHEY and CDR2 SVGAGI. The chain's CDR3 is CASSYSRQDGYTF. In nucleotides, the CDR3 is TGTGCCAGCAGTTACTCGAGGCAGGATGGCTACACCTTC.

This clone was picked up one time. Different DNA sequences within this sample yield the same CDR3. The chain couples TRBV30 to TRBJ2-2; D is perhaps TRBD1 (5 bases). Germline CDR1 reads GTSNPN; CDR2 reads SVGIG (reference sequence). The CDR3 is 12 amino acids. Trimming took 1 base from V and 6 from J, leaving 6 bases between them. The CDR3 spells CAWSGGSGELFF. CDR3 sequence (DNA): TGTGCCTGGAGTGGGGGCTCCGGGGAGCTGTTTTTT.

The chain carries TRBV27 and TRBJ2-3; D ambiguous. Germline CDR1 reads MNHEY; CDR2 reads SMNVEV (reference sequence). CDR3 length equals 14 residues. V lost 4 bases to trimming and J lost 2 bases, with 10 bases between them. The CDR3 loop reads CASSSPFVTDTQYF. CDR3 nucleotide sequence: TGTGCCAGCAGTTCCCCCTTTGTCACAGATACGCAGTATTTT.

The rearrangement links TRBV27 to TRBJ1-1; D is possibly TRBD1 (5 bases). CDR3 length: 13 amino acids. Germline loops: CDR1 MNHEY, CDR2 SMNVEV (reference sequence). Trimming left V 3 bases short and J 1 base short, with 6 bases between. Here the CDR3 reads CASSFGTNTEAFF. CDR3 bases: TGTGCCAGCAGTTTCGGGACGAACACTGAAGCTTTCTTT.

This chain links TRBV18 with TRBJ2-3; D perhaps matches TRBD1 (6 bases). CDR1 is KGHSH, CDR2 LQKENI, per germline. CDR3 size: 14 residues. Trimming cost V 0 bases and J 11 bases, with 15 bases left between them. DNA of the CDR3: TGTGCCAGCTCACCACCGTGGGACACACCAGAGCAGTATTTT. Protein product: CASSPPWDTPEQYF. Variable domain in full (rest from reference TRBV18 and TRBJ2-3): NAGVMQNPRHLVRRRGQEARLRCSPMKGHSHVYWYRQLPEEGLKFMVYLQKENIIDESGMPKERFSAEFPKEGPSILRIQQVVRGDSAAYFCASSPPWDTPEQYFGPGTRLTVL.

V is TRBV25-1 and J is TRBJ2-7; D gene unclear. The CDR3 is 13 residues long. V was pared by 4 bases and J by 2 bases, with 9 bases between. The germline V gene encodes CDR1 MGHDK and CDR2 SYGVNS. CDR3 sequence reads: CASSAGYPYEQYF. CDR3 nucleotide sequence: TGTGCCAGCAGTGCCGGGTACCCCTACGAGCAGTACTTC.

The CDR3 coding sequence is TGTGCCAGCAGCGTAGGGGGACTAGCGGGGGATACGCAGTATTTT. Encoded protein: CASSVGGLAGDTQYF. The V call is TRBV9, the J call TRBJ2-3, with TRBD2 identical over 13 bases. The germline V gene has CDR1 SGDLS and CDR2 YYNGEE. V lost 0 bases and J lost 6; bases outside the gene matches: 1. This CDR3 has 15 amino acids.

This clone was detected only a few times. The rearrangement joins TRBV7-9 to TRBJ2-5, with D uncertain. Trimming removed 6 bases at V and 2 bases at J, with 13 bases between. The germline V gene encodes CDR1 SEHNR and CDR2 FQNEAQ (reference sequence). CDR3 size: 14 residues. In DNA form, the CDR3 reads TGTGCCAGCAGTTGCCAGCCCGTTCAAGAGACCCAGTACTTC. It yields the protein CASSCQPVQETQYF.

The chain recombines TRBV4-1 with TRBJ2-5; 7 positions match TRBD1. The V segment lost 5 bases and the J segment 4 bases; nucleotides outside the gene matches: 1. The germline V gene has CDR1 MGHRA and CDR2 YSYEKL. The CDR3 has 12 amino acids. The CDR3 bases are TGCGCCAGCAGCAAGGGGGCAGAGACCCAGTACTTC. Translating it yields CASSKGAETQYF.

This clone was detected only a few times. The chain couples TRBV25-1 to TRBJ2-3, with D tentatively TRBD2 (5 bases). V was cut by 7 bases and J by 6 bases, with 11 bases left in between. Per the germline V gene, CDR1 is MGHDK and CDR2 is SYGVNS. This CDR3 region has 12 residues. This chain's CDR3 is CASTGWLDTQYF. In DNA form, the CDR3 reads TGTGCCAGCACGGGGTGGCTGGATACGCAGTATTTT.